Listed below are T cell receptor beta chains from one sample, sequenced in a study of post-analysis software for immune sequencing data. TCRdb processed the PCR reads anew with MiXCR; each CDR3 protein has one entry. The table includes about 680,000 distinct CDR3 sequences, approximately 60% detected once. Sequenced input: blood. All receptors come from a girl aged 2 to 10 with multiple sclerosis. Both conserved end residues are part of each CDR3. The order of the fields is V gene, J gene, CDR3 protein.

V: TRBV5-5; J: TRBJ1-1; CDR3: CASSLVQEAFF
V: TRBV20-1; J: TRBJ2-1; CDR3: CSARVAPGTGTYNEQFF
V: TRBV19; J: TRBJ1-5; CDR3: CASSADRPNQPQHF
V: TRBV7-3; J: TRBJ2-1; CDR3: CASSPKRVDEQFF
V: TRBV12-3/TRBV12-4; J: TRBJ1-2; CDR3: CASSSRGLGDASYGYTF
V: TRBV7-2; J: TRBJ1-2; CDR3: CASSSAETETNYGYTF
V: TRBV3-1; J: TRBJ2-3; CDR3: CASSTLGTDTQYF
V: TRBV7-2; J: TRBJ2-5; CDR3: CASSLTAGGQETQYF
V: TRBV7-6; J: TRBJ2-1; CDR3: CASSPRSSLRGAGDHYNEQFF
V: TRBV3-1; J: TRBJ2-1; CDR3: CASSRSGGDYYNEQFF
V: TRBV6-5; J: TRBJ2-5; CDR3: CASSPRGGETQYF
V: TRBV27; J: TRBJ2-1; CDR3: CASSGRPPEQFF
V: TRBV29-1; J: TRBJ2-3; CDR3: CSVLTGGTDTQYF
V: TRBV7-8; J: TRBJ2-2; CDR3: CASSGRLAGGQGTGELFF
V: TRBV27; J: TRBJ1-1; CDR3: CASSLGLTGGTEAFF
V: TRBV7-9; J: TRBJ1-1; CDR3: CAREGINTEAFF
V: TRBV5-1; J: TRBJ2-7; CDR3: CASRILAGAVYEQYF
V: TRBV13; J: TRBJ2-1; CDR3: CASSLEGIEQFF
V: TRBV10-3; J: TRBJ2-5; CDR3: CTISEMAGEETQYF
V: TRBV3-1; J: TRBJ2-5; CDR3: CASSSRDRPYNEQYF
V: TRBV12-3/TRBV12-4; J: TRBJ2-7; CDR3: CAGSRGGHYEQYF
V: TRBV24-1; J: TRBJ2-1; CDR3: CATSPFPGTGPGDEQFF
V: TRBV14; J: TRBJ2-1; CDR3: CASSRNSGRYNEQFF
V: TRBV12-3/TRBV12-4; J: TRBJ2-5; CDR3: CASSPGRGYQETQYF
V: TRBV4-3; J: TRBJ1-6; CDR3: CASSPQEARGNSPLHF
V: TRBV7-9; J: TRBJ1-2; CDR3: CASSSSGAAYGYTF
V: TRBV29-1; J: TRBJ2-3; CDR3: CSVDGASTGRDTQYF
V: TRBV6-6; J: TRBJ2-1; CDR3: CASSYVLADNEQFF
V: TRBV12-3/TRBV12-4; J: TRBJ2-1; CDR3: CASEKGQGLHNEQFF
V: TRBV6-5; J: TRBJ1-4; CDR3: CASSYGAGTANEKLFF
V: TRBV29-1; J: .; CDR3: CSVELDSYEQYF
V: TRBV7-9; J: TRBJ2-3; CDR3: CASSSPPGGSPTDTQYF
V: TRBV12-3/TRBV12-4; J: TRBJ1-1; CDR3: CPSSLQGPSEAFF
V: TRBV29-1; J: TRBJ2-5; CDR3: CSVGVTETQYF
V: TRBV7-2; J: TRBJ2-3; CDR3: CASSSLIGVADTQYF
V: TRBV6-5; J: TRBJ2-7; CDR3: CASISLRLFLVEQYF
V: TRBV20-1; J: TRBJ2-5; CDR3: CSARSRGGPETQYF
V: TRBV6-2/TRBV6-3; J: TRBJ2-1; CDR3: CASSYNEDYNEQFF
V: TRBV11-1; J: TRBJ2-1; CDR3: CASSSSVNNEQFF
V: TRBV9; J: .; CDR3: CASSVVTGRQETQYF
V: TRBV20-1; J: .; CDR3: CSAGDTGTGGEQYF
V: TRBV12-3/TRBV12-4; J: TRBJ2-7; CDR3: CASSSRDSSGHEQYF
V: TRBV24-1; J: TRBJ2-3; CDR3: CATSEEGGTDTQYF
V: TRBV5-1; J: .; CDR3: CASSLDRGRLNIQYF
V: TRBV29-1; J: TRBJ2-7; CDR3: CSVEVGYEQYF